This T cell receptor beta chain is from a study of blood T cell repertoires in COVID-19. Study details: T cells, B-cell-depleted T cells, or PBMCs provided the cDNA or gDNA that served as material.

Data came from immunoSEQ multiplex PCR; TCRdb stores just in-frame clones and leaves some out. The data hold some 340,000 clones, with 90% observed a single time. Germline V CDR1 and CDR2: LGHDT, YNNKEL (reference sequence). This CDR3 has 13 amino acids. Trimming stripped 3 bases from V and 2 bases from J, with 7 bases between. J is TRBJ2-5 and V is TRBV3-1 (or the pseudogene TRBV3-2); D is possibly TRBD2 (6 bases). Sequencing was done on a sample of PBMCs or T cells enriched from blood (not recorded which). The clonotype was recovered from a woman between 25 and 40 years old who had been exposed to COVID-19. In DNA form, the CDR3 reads TGTGCCAGCAGCCACCTAGCGCAAGAGACCCAGTACTTC. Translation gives CASSHLAQETQYF.